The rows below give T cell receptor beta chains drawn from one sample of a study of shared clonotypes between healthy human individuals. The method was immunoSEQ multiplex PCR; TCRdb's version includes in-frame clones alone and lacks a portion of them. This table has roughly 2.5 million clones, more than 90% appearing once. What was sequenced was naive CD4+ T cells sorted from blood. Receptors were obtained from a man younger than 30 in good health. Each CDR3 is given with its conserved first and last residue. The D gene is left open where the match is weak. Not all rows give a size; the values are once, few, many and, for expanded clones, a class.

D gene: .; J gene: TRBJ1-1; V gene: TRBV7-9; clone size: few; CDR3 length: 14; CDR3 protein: CASSLGVGSTEAFF; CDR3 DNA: TGTGCCAGCAGCTTAGGGGTAGGGAGCACTGAAGCTTTCTTT
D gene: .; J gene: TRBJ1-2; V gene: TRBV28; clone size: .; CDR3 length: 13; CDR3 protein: CASSLDSNYGYTF; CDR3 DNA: TGTGCCAGCAGTTTGGACAGCAACTATGGCTACACCTTC
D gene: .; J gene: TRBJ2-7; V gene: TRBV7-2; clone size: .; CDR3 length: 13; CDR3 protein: CASSLVSGYERYF; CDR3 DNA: TGTGCCAGCAGCTTAGTTTCGGGCTACGAGCGGTACTTC
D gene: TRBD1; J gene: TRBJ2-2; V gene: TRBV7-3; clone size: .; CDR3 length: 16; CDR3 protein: CASSKQGLTNTGELFF; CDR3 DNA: TGTGCCAGCAGCAAACAGGGGCTGACGAACACCGGGGAGCTGTTTTTT
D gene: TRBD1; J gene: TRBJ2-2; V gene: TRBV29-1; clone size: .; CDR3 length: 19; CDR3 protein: CSVAGAPGQGSTNTGELFF; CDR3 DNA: TGCAGCGTTGCCGGGGCCCCCGGACAGGGAAGCACGAACACCGGGGAGCTGTTTTTT
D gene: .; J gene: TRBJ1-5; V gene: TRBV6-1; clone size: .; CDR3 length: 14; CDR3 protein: CASSEVGGPQPQHF; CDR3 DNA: TGTGCCAGCAGTGAAGTCGGGGGGCCCCAGCCCCAGCATTTT
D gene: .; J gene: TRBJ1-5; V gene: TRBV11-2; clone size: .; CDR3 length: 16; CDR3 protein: CASSQPRRSHNQPQHF; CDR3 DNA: TGTGCCAGCAGCCAACCCCGTCGGAGCCACAACCAGCCCCAGCATTTT
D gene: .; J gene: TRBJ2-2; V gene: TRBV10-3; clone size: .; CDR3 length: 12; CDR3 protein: CAVRWGTGELFF; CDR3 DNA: TGTGCCGTACGGTGGGGCACCGGGGAGCTGTTTTTT
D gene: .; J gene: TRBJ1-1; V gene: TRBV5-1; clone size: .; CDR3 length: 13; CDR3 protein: CASSFGGNTEAFF; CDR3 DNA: TGCGCCAGCAGTTTCGGGGGCAACACTGAAGCTTTCTTT
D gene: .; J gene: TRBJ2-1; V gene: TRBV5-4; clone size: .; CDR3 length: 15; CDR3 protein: CASSLVSGLYNEQFF; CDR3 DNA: TGTGCCAGCAGCTTGGTTAGCGGACTCTACAATGAGCAGTTCTTC
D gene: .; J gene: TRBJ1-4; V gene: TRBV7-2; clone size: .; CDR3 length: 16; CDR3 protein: CASSLEYAGSNEKLFF; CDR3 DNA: TGTGCCAGCAGCTTAGAGTACGCAGGGTCTAATGAAAAACTGTTTTTT
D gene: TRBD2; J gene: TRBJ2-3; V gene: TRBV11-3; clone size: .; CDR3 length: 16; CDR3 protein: CASSLGTSGDTDTQYF; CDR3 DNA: TGTGCCAGCAGCTTGGGGACTAGCGGAGATACAGATACGCAGTATTTT
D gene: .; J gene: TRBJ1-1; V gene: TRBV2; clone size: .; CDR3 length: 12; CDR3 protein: CASSSGSTEAFF; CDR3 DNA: TGTGCCAGCAGTTCCGGGTCCACTGAAGCTTTCTTT
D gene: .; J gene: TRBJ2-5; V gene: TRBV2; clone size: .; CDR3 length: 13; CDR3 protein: CASSERVSETQYF; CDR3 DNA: TGTGCCAGCAGTGAAAGGGTTTCGGAGACCCAGTACTTC
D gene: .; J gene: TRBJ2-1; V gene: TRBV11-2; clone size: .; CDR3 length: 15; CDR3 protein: CASSRSDSPYNEQFF; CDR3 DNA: TGTGCCAGCAGCCGCTCCGACAGCCCCTACAATGAGCAGTTCTTC
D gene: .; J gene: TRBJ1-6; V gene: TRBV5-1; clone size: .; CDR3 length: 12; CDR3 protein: CASTRGDSPLHF; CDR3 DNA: TGCGCCAGCACCCGTGGGGATTCACCCCTCCACTTT
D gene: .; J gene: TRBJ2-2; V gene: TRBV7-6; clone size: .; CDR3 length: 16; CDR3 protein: CASSLTTGSGTGELFF; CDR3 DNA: TGTGCCAGCAGCTTAACTACGGGGTCCGGCACCGGGGAGCTGTTTTTT
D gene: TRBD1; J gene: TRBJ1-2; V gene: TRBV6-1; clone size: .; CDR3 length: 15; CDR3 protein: CASSGWDSINYGYTF; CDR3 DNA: TGTGCCAGCAGTGGCTGGGACAGTATTAACTATGGCTACACCTTC
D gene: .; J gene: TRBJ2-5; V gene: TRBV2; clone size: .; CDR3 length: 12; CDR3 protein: CASGGMQETQYF; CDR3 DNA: TGTGCCAGCGGGGGGATGCAAGAGACCCAGTACTTC
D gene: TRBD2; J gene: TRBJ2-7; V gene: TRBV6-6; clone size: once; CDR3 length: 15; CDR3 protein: CASSYTAGGPYEQYF; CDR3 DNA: TGTGCCAGCAGTTACACAGCGGGAGGGCCTTACGAGCAGTACTTC
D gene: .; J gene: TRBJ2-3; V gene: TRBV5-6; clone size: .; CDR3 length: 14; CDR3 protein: CASSYVRITDTQYF; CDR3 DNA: TGTGCCAGCAGCTACGTACGGATCACAGATACGCAGTATTTT
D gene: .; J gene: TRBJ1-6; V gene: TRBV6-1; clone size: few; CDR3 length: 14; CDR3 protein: CASSDRAGNSPLHF; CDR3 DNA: TGTGCCAGCAGTGATCGGGCTGGTAATTCACCCCTCCACTTT
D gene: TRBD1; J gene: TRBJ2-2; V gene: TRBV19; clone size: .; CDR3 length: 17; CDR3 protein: CASSIGGTGSGTGELFF; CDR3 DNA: TGTGCCAGTAGTATAGGGGGGACAGGGTCGGGCACCGGGGAGCTGTTTTTT
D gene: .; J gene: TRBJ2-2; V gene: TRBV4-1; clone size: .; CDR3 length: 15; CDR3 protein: CASSQPGQRTGELFF; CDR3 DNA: TGCGCCAGCAGCCAACCCGGACAGAGGACCGGGGAGCTGTTTTTT
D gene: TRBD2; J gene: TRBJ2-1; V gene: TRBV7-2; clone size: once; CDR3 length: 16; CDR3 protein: CASSLGLAGGQGEQFF; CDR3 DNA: TGTGCCAGCAGCTTAGGACTAGCGGGAGGGCAGGGTGAGCAGTTCTTC
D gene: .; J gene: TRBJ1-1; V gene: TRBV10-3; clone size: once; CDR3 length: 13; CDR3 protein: CATGDGANTEAFF; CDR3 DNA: TGTGCCACAGGGGACGGGGCTAACACTGAAGCTTTCTTT
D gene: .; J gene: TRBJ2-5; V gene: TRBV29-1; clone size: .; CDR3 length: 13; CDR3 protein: CSALDWVRETQYF; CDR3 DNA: TGCAGCGCCCTAGACTGGGTCCGGGAGACCCAGTACTTC
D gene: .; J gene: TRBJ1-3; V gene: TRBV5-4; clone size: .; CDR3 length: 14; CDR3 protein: CASSLDTGGNTIYF; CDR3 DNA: TGTGCCAGCAGCTTGGACACCGGTGGAAACACCATATATTTT
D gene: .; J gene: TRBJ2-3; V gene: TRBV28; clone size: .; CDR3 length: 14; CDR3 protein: CASSRADGTDTQYF; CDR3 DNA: TGTGCCAGCAGCAGGGCGGACGGCACAGATACGCAGTATTTT
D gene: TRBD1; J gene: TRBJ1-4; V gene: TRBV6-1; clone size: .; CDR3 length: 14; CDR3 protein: CASNKQGTNEKLFF; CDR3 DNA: TGTGCCAGCAATAAACAGGGGACTAATGAAAAACTGTTTTTT
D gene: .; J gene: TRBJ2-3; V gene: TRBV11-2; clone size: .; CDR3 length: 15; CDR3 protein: CASSPGLALVDTQYF; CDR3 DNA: TGTGCCAGCAGCCCCGGCCTAGCCCTCGTAGATACGCAGTATTTT
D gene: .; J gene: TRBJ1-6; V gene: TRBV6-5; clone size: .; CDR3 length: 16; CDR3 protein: CASSSSRTAYNSPLHF; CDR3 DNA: TGTGCCAGCAGTTCGAGTCGGACAGCTTATAATTCACCCCTCCACTTT
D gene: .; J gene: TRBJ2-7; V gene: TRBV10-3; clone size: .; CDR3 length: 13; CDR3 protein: CAIRDSQSYEQYF; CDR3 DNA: TGTGCCATTCGAGACAGCCAAAGCTACGAGCAGTACTTC
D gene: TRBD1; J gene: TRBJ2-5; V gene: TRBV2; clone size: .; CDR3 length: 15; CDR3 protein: CASSITGGMDGTQYF; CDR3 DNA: TGTGCCAGCAGTATAACAGGGGGCATGGACGGGACCCAGTACTTC
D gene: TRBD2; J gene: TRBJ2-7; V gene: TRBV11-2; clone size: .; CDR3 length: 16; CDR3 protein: CASSLRLAENSYEQYF; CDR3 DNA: TGTGCCAGCAGCTTAAGACTAGCGGAGAACTCCTACGAGCAGTACTTC
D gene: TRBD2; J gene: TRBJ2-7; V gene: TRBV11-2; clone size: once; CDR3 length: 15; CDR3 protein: CASSLEASGDYEQYF; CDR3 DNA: TGTGCCAGCAGCTTAGAAGCTAGCGGAGACTACGAGCAGTACTTC
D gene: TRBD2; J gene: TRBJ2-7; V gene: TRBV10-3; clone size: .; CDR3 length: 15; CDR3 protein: CAISTLAGGSYEQYF; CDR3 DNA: TGTGCCATCAGTACCCTAGCGGGCGGCTCCTACGAGCAGTACTTC
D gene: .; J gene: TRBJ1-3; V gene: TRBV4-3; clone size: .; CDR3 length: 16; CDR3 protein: CASSQEWGNTGNTIYF; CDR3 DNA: TGCGCCAGCAGCCAAGAATGGGGGAACACTGGAAACACCATATATTTT
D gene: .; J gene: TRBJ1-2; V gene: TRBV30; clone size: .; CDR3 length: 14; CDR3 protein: CAWISPGWFYGYTF; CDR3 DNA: TGTGCCTGGATTTCACCGGGATGGTTCTATGGCTACACCTTC